This T cell receptor beta chain was observed in a study of T cells after yellow fever vaccination. Points from the study as a whole: Clonotypes appearing in both CD4 and CD8 compartments existed, and their share was small.

Germline trimming cut 4 bases from V and 10 bases from J; bases unmatched to any gene: 6. The CDR3 spans 13 residues. From germline, CDR1 is KGHSH and CDR2 LQKENI. Each CDR3 protein gets one entry after TCRdb re-called the 5' RACE reads with MiXCR. Counted here are under 250,000 distinct CDR3 sequences, around 7% occurring once; the ten biggest clones make up about 0.85%. A note on this clonotype: Its antigen is still unknown.

The chain carries TRBV18 and TRBJ2-1; 8 bases align to TRBD2. The TCR originated in a man younger than 45 who received the YFV17D yellow fever vaccine. The sample in question was CD4+ T cells sorted from PBMCs, obtained 15 days after the yellow fever booster vaccination. CDR3 DNA sequence: TGTGCCAGCTCACGGGGACTAGGGGAGGAGCAGTTCTTC. Translating it yields CASSRGLGEEQFF.